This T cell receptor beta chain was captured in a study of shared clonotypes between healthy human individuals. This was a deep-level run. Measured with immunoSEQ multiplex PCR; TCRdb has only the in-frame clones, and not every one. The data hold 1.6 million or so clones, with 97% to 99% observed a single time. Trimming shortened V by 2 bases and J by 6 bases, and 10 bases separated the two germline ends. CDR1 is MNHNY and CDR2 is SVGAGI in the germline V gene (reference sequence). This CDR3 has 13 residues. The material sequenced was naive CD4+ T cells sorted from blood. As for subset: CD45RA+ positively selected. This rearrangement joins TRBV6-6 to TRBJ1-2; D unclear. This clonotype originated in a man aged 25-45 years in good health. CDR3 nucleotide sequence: TGTGCCAGCAGTTACGAGGATAGGAATGGCTACACCTTC. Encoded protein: CASSYEDRNGYTF.